The entry that follows covers one TCR beta chain sequence. Trimming took 4 bases from V and 5 from J; bases not matched to a gene: 5. CDR3 size: 14 residues. The germline CDR1 and CDR2 sequences are MGHDK and SYGVNS. This specimen comes from a study of blood T cell repertoires in COVID-19. Across the whole study: Spain, Italy and the United States supplied samples that represented acute and convalescent COVID-19.

Libraries were prepared by immunoSEQ multiplex PCR; TCRdb keeps only in-frame clonotypes and omits some of them. The sample has 250,000 to 400,000 clones, under 90% seen once. The clonotype was recovered from a woman between 25 and 40 years old with COVID-19, enrolled during active disease. Sequenced sample: peripheral blood. The chain employs TRBV25-1 and TRBJ2-5; 9 positions match TRBD2. CDR3 protein: CASSVSSGKETQYF. For the CDR3, the DNA is TGTGCCAGCAGTGTCTCTAGCGGGAAGGAGACCCAGTACTTC.